The present TCR beta chain was sequenced within a study of T cells in Graves' hyperthyroidism and ophthalmopathy. Amplification of TCR beta CDR3 regions was performed using RNA transcripts as template. Initially, a first-round RT-PCR of the TCR CDR3 employed the HTBI primer set. TCRdb redid the calling of the multiplex PCR reads with MiXCR, one entry per CDR3 protein. This sample has 400,000 or so distinct CDR3 sequences, with approximately 14% found just once. V was trimmed by 7 bases and J by 0 bases, leaving 20 bases between them. There are 17 residues in the CDR3. Germline V CDR1 and CDR2: SEHNR, FQNEAQ (reference sequence). This clonotype was counted ten times or more. Ophthalmopathy patients had moderate-to-severe active disease, CAS ≥3, NOSPECS ≥4, and disease duration under 3 months. Diagnoses were established using clinical symptoms, serum thyroxine and TRAb, thyroid ultrasound and orbital computed tomography.

V is TRBV7-9 and J is TRBJ2-3; D is perhaps TRBD2 (6 bases). The receptor was derived from a woman aged 30 to 39 with Graves' ophthalmopathy. Sample: blood. The CDR3 sequence: CASTPDTEGYSTDTQYF. The DNA of the CDR3 is TGTGCCAGCACCCCAGATACGGAGGGGTATAGCACAGATACGCAGTATTTT.